The entry below describes one TCR beta chain. Its antigen remains unknown. Using immunoSEQ multiplex PCR, the repertoire was profiled, and TCRdb retains in-frame clones only, with some absent. The sample consists of over 60,000 clones, over 55% of them appearing once. Germline V gene lookup returns CDR1 MDHEN and CDR2 SYDVKM. Trimming removed 5 bases at V and 5 bases at J, with 12 bases between. The CDR3 has 13 residues. These data originate in a study of PD-1 blockade in classical Hodgkin lymphoma. Study-level background: The nivolumab dose that patients received was 3 mg/kg, given intravenously every 2 weeks.

Following autologous stem cell transplantation, relapse occurred in every patient, and exposure to brentuximab vedotin varied. Reported best responses ranged across complete response, partial response or progressive disease. Notes on the study in general: Reports described newly diagnosed patients as having lower baseline TCR diversity than healthy donors. Complete responders' baseline diversity resembled that of newly diagnosed patients.

The chain is built from TRBV28 and TRBJ1-2; D is unclear. The clonotype originates from a human donor with classical Hodgkin lymphoma. Here the sequenced sample was peripheral blood mononuclear cells (PBMCs), taken before the second cycle of nivolumab. DNA for the CDR3: TGTGCCAGCAGTCTGGACGGAGGTTATGGCTACACCTTC. It translates to CASSLDGGYGYTF.